Listed here is a single TCR beta chain. This clonotype was seen at least ten times. One base away there is no much larger clone; base qualities are not given. The data are from a study of T cells after yellow fever vaccination (dated by TCRdb to between 2018 and 2020). Turning to the overall study: Libraries from fractions with low cell numbers were prepared with the SMART-Seq v4 Ultra Low Input RNA kit. To follow T-cell clones before and after both primary and booster YFV17D yellow fever vaccination, bulk TCR alpha and beta repertoires underwent longitudinal sequencing. The cohort comprised two healthy male donors, one aged 18 to 29 and one aged 30 to 40 years. Blood was collected at multiple timepoints before and after primary and secondary immunization, and bulk PBMC replicates and cell subsets were isolated. General conclusions and limits of the study: The study included only a couple of donors, which limits how far the findings can be generalized. The secondary T-cell response was weaker than the primary response but faster, peaking on day 5 instead of day 15. After the booster, most of the clones that had expanded following primary vaccination were detected again (approximately 95% of CD4 and more than 85% of CD8), which suggests that memory was broadly maintained. A small share of clonotypes occurred in both CD4 and CD8 compartments, likely arising from convergent recombination. FACS-sorted repertoires could contain abundant contaminating clonotypes from the bulk population, so computational filtering was required.

The intended sense of this specimen's treatment or condition label: live attenuated yellow fever vaccine strain. PBMCs were isolated from peripheral blood using a standard Ficoll-Paque protocol. Epitope-specific CD8 T cells were sorted with a dextramer loaded with the yellow fever NS4B epitope peptide, together with anti-CD3 and anti-CD8 staining. TriZol was used to extract RNA from bulk PBMCs, CD4 and CD8 fractions, and dextramer-positive and dextramer-negative fractions. TCR cDNA was synthesized by 5'RACE template switching, which introduced a universal primer site and unique molecular identifiers. Priming of cDNA synthesis was performed from both the TCR alpha and TCR beta constant segments. Libraries were amplified in two PCR steps, with sample barcodes and sequencing adapters added in the second step. Sequencing of the libraries was done on either Illumina HiSeq 2500 (2x100 bp) or NovaSeq (2x150 bp). As for the original processing: MIGEC was used to demultiplex reads and collapse the reads into UMI consensus sequences, and MiXCR was used for V(D)J alignment. Clonotypes responding to the vaccine were identified with edgeR on replicate PBMC samples, with the criteria of FDR below 0.01 and a log2 fold change above 5 up to day 15. CD4 or CD8 identity was assigned to each bulk clonotype according to whether the clonotype was present at higher abundance in the sequenced CD4 repertoire or the sequenced CD8 repertoire. Clonotypes enriched at least 10-fold in dextramer-positive versus dextramer-negative fractions were classed as NS4B-specific, and CD4-biased clonotypes were left out. In TCRdb, the public reads were trimmed at Q25 with fastp and aligned with MiXCR, with productive beta chains retained. Rows merge per CDR3 protein into single entries with the most common DNA and genes. Here the V and J calls rest on TCRdb's processing, not on the authors' analysis. This sample is represented by about 45,000 distinct CDR3 sequences; roughly 7% of them were singletons. The ten largest clones take up approximately 16% of the sample.

CDR1 MNHEY and CDR2 SVGAGI are derived from the germline V gene. The CDR3 spans 15 residues, from the cysteine through the phenylalanine. Kept here is only the CDR3 DNA, which spans 45 bases and is read in frame from base 1. V loses 2 bases at its end and J loses 1 base; junction bases beyond the gene matches: 0. Sequencing was performed on CD8+ T cells not binding an NS4B(214-222) dextramer, sorted from PBMCs, taken 45 days after the yellow fever booster vaccination. Reading the label with the study, this specimen's cell subset or site is: NS4B epitope dextramer-negative CD8 T cells. Recombination linked TRBV6-5 to TRBJ2-3; 10 central nucleotides agree with TRBD2. This sequence originates from a man between 25 and 39 years old who received the YFV17D yellow fever vaccine. The CDR3 reads as follows: CASSYLAGGTDTQYF. The DNA sequence is given as TGTGCCAGCAGTTACCTAGCGGGGGGCACAGATACGCAGTATTTT.